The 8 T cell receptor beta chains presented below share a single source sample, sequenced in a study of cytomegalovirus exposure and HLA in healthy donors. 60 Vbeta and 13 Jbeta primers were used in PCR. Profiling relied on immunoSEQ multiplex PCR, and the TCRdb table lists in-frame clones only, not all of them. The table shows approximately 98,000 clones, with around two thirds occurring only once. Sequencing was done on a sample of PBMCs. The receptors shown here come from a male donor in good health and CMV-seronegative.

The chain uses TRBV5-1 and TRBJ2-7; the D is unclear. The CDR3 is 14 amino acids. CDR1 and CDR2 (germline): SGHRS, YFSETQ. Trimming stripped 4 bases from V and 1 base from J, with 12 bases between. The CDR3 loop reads CASSIMTESYEQYF. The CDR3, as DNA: TGCGCCAGCAGCATTATGACTGAGTCCTACGAGCAGTACTTC.

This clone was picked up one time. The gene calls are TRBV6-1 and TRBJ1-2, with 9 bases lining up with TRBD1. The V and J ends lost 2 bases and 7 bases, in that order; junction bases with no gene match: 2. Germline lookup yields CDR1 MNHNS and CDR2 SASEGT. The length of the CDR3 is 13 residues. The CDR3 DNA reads TGTGCCAGCAGTGAAACGACAGGGGGTGGCTACACCTTC. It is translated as CASSETTGGGYTF.

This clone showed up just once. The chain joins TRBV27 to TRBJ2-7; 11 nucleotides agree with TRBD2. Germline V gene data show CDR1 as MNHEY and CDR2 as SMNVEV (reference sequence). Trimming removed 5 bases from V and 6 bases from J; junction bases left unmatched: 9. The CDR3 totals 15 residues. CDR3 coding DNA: TGTGCCAGCAGTCCCCTAGCGGGAGGCCTTACCGAGCAGTACTTC. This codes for CASSPLAGGLTEQYF.

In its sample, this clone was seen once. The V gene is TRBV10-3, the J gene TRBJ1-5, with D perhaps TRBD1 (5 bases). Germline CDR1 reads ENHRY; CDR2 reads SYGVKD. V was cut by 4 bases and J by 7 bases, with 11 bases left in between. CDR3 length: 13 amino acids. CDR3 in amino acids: CAISGGGSQPQHF. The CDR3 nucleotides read TGTGCCATCAGTGGGGGGGGAAGCCAGCCCCAGCATTTT.

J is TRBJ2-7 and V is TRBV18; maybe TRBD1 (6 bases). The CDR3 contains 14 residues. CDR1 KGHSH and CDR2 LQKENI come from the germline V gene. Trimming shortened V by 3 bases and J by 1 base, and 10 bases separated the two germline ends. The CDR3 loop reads CASSPGHPSYEQYF. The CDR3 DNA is TGTGCCAGCTCACCGGGACACCCGTCCTACGAGCAGTACTTC.

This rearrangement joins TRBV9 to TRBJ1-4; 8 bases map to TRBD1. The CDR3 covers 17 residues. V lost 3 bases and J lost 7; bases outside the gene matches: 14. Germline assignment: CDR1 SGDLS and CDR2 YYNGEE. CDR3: CASSAAQGAGSGEKLFF. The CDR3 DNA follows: TGTGCCAGCAGCGCGGCCCAGGGGGCTGGTTCGGGTGAAAAACTGTTTTTT.

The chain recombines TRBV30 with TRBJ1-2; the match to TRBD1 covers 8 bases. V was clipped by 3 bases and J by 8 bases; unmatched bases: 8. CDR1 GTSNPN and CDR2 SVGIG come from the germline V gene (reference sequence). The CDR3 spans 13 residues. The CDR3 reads CAWSPGQGSGYTF. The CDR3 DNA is TGTGCCTGGAGCCCCGGACAGGGATCCGGCTACACCTTC.

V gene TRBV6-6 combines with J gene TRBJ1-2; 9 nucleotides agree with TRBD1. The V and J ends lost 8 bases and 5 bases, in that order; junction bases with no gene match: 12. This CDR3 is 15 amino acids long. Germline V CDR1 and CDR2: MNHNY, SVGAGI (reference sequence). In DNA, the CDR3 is TGTGCCAGCGTCCACGGGGACAGGGTATCTTATGGCTACACCTTC. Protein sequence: CASVHGDRVSYGYTF.